This T cell receptor (beta chain) was identified in a study of blood T cell repertoires in COVID-19. The wider study: Some COVID-19 samples were acute and others convalescent; all came from the United States, Italy and Spain. PBMCs, B-cell-depleted T cells, or T cells were the source of the cDNA or gDNA that made up the material.

In the original analysis: Nucleated cell number was recorded as an estimate derived from reference gene primer amplification. Sequenced by immunoSEQ multiplex PCR; TCRdb stores in-frame clones only, minus some. V, J and clone size are taken as reported in that table, and D and trimming were inferred from the DNA itself. Found here are over 300,000 clones, around 92% of them singletons; the top ten hold roughly 6.7%. The CDR3 is 14 amino acids. The germline V gene has CDR1 MGHRA and CDR2 YSYEKL. Trimming left V 0 bases short and J 4 bases short, with 10 bases between. This clone was observed a single time.

The specimen sequenced was peripheral blood. The chain recombines TRBV4-1 with TRBJ2-7, with D possibly TRBD1 on 5 matching bases. The clonotype was recovered from a man between 18 and 35 years old who had recovered from COVID-19. The CDR3 sequence: CASSQDRQTYEQYF. The DNA for the CDR3 is TGCGCCAGCAGCCAAGATCGACAGACTTACGAGCAGTACTTC.